The next 28 T cell receptor beta chains were all read from a single sample in a study of shared clonotypes between healthy human individuals. Method: immunoSEQ multiplex PCR; TCRdb's copy keeps in-frame clones and lacks some. The sample lists 2,500,000 or so clones, over 85% seen once, with roughly 0.14% in the top ten. The sequencing input was naive CD4+ T cells sorted from blood. Subset given: CD45RA+ positively selected. These receptors were taken from a man aged 18 to 30 in good health.

This sequence joins TRBV5-1 and TRBJ1-3; 10 bases line up with TRBD1. V shed 4 bases, J shed 0 bases, and the junction held 7 bases outside the gene matches. This CDR3 is 17 amino acids long. CDR1 SGHRS and CDR2 YFSETQ come from the germline V gene. DNA for the CDR3: TGCGCCAGCAGCCGACCGGACAGGGGGGACTCTGGAAACACCATATATTTT. Translated: CASSRPDRGDSGNTIYF.

This chain joins TRBV4-1 and TRBJ2-5; 8 positions agree with TRBD2. The CDR3 runs 18 residues. The ends lost 0 bases at V and 5 bases at J; junction bases unmatched: 14. Germline CDR1 and CDR2: MGHRA and YSYEKL. The DNA of the CDR3 is TGCGCCAGCAGCCAAGATCAGGGGACGGGAGGGCCTCTTGAGACCCAGTACTTC. Translated: CASSQDQGTGGPLETQYF.

The genes are TRBV4-2 and TRBJ2-6, with 8 bases lining up with TRBD2. The V and J ends lost 0 bases and 4 bases, in that order; junction bases with no gene match: 2. This CDR3 contains 16 residues. The V gene's germline CDR1 is LGHNA and CDR2 YNFKEQ. The CDR3 region has the DNA TGTGCCAGCAGCCAAGAACTAGCGGCCGGGGCCAACGTCCTGACTTTC. Translated: CASSQELAAGANVLTF.

The chain has TRBV2 and TRBJ2-7; D not resolved. Germline V gives CDR1 SNHLY, CDR2 FYNNEI. V was clipped by 4 bases and J by 0 bases, with 7 bases between them. The CDR3 loop spans 13 amino acids. The CDR3 DNA is TGTGCCAGCAGTGCCGTCAACTCCTACGAGCAGTACTTC. This encodes CASSAVNSYEQYF.

This rearrangement joins TRBV5-1 to TRBJ1-1, with 7 bases lining up with TRBD1. Per germline, CDR1 SGHRS and CDR2 YFSETQ. CDR3 length: 15 amino acids. V shed 1 base and J 0 bases; nucleotides not matched to a gene: 3. CDR3 in DNA: TGCGCCAGCAGCTTGACAGGGGAGATGAACACTGAAGCTTTCTTT. This gives the protein CASSLTGEMNTEAFF.

The chain combines TRBV19 with TRBJ1-6; D might be TRBD1 (5 bases). Trimming took 3 bases from V and 9 from J, leaving 15 bases between them. The CDR3 is 15 residues long. Per germline, CDR1 LNHDA and CDR2 SQIVND (reference sequence). CDR3 sequence: CASSISAGTASPLHF. The DNA of the CDR3 is TGTGCCAGTAGTATCTCCGCCGGGACGGCTTCACCCCTCCACTTT.

This chain connects TRBV6-5 to TRBJ1-2, with 8 bases lining up with TRBD1. This CDR3 contains 14 residues. The germline CDR1 and CDR2 sequences are MNHEY and SVGAGI. V dropped 6 bases and J dropped 8; count of bases not matched to a gene: 11. The CDR3: CASRPQDRVIGYTF. In nucleotides, the CDR3 is TGTGCCAGCAGACCTCAGGACAGGGTAATAGGCTACACCTTC.

The chain couples TRBV28 to TRBJ2-2, with D perhaps matching TRBD1 (6 bases). Germline assignment: CDR1 MDHEN and CDR2 SYDVKM. V was cut by 6 bases and J by 7 bases, with 18 bases left in between. The CDR3 extends over 15 amino acids. The CDR3 protein is CASRTGPISHGELFF. The CDR3 DNA reads as TGTGCCAGCAGGACAGGACCAATCTCTCACGGGGAGCTGTTTTTT.

This chain connects TRBV6-5 to TRBJ2-7, with a possible D match to TRBD2 (5 bases). The ends were cut back, 1 base at V and 2 bases at J, with 9 bases in the middle. Germline lookup yields CDR1 MNHEY and CDR2 SVGAGI. The CDR3 sequence is 14 residues long. The CDR3 sequence is CASSYFRGPYEQYF. The CDR3 region has the DNA TGTGCCAGCAGTTACTTCCGGGGTCCCTACGAGCAGTACTTC.

Comment on this clone: Other DNA sequences from this sample encode an identical CDR3 as well. V and J are TRBV28 and TRBJ1-2; tentatively, D is TRBD1 (5 bases). The germline gives CDR1 MDHEN, CDR2 SYDVKM. The CDR3 is 14 amino acids. V lost 8 bases and J 0 bases, leaving 13 bases between the germline ends. The DNA for the CDR3 is TGTGCCAGCTCTCCCGGGACGGCTAACTATGGCTACACCTTC. Protein: CASSPGTANYGYTF.

This clone showed up just once. The V and J genes are TRBV7-2 and TRBJ2-2; 7 nucleotides match TRBD1. The CDR3 length is 14 residues. Trimming removed 5 bases from V and 3 bases from J; junction bases left unmatched: 3. CDR1 and CDR2 from the germline V gene are SGHTA and FQGNSA. DNA of the CDR3: TGTGCCAGCAGCGTGGGACAGCACACCGGGGAGCTGTTTTTT. Encoded protein: CASSVGQHTGELFF.

Here the CDR3 DNA reads TGTGCCAGCAGGTCGACAGCGAACACCGGGGAGCTGTTTTTT. Translation: CASRSTANTGELFF. V and J are TRBV25-1 and TRBJ2-2; D possibly corresponds to TRBD1 (5 bases). The CDR3 runs to 14 residues. The germline CDR1 and CDR2 sequences are MGHDK and SYGVNS. V was trimmed by 6 bases and J by 0 bases, leaving 8 bases between them.

The J gene is TRBJ2-5, the V gene TRBV9; D not certain. V shed 4 bases and J shed 5 bases, with 18 bases lying between them. The CDR3 loop spans 15 amino acids. In germline, CDR1 is SGDLS, CDR2 YYNGEE. The CDR3 here is CASSPRHGVVETQYF. The CDR3, as DNA: TGTGCCAGCAGCCCTAGGCATGGGGTCGTGGAGACCCAGTACTTC. Full variable domain (rest looked up from reference TRBV9 and TRBJ2-5): DSGVTQTPKHLITATGQRVTLRCSPRSGDLSVYWYQQSLDQGLQFLIQYYNGEERAKGNILERFSAQQFPDLHSELNLSSLELGDSALYFCASSPRHGVVETQYFGPGTRLLVL.

The chain has TRBV7-2 and TRBJ2-7; 11 bases map to TRBD1. The CDR3 sequence is 16 residues long. The V gene end was trimmed by 1 base and the J gene end by 9 bases; junction bases not matched to a gene: 11. Germline-derived CDR1 and CDR2 are SGHTA and FQGNSA. The CDR3 protein is CASSLGATGQGVGQYF. The CDR3 coding sequence is TGTGCCAGCAGCTTAGGGGCCACGGGACAGGGGGTCGGGCAGTACTTC.

The chain carries TRBV2 and TRBJ1-2; the D gene is possibly TRBD1 (5 bases). Trimming stripped 5 bases from V and 5 bases from J, with 12 bases between. Germline CDR1 reads SNHLY; CDR2 reads FYNNEI. The CDR3 has 13 residues. CDR3 in amino acids: CASSRQSGYGYTF. CDR3 in DNA: TGTGCCAGCAGTCGACAGAGTGGATATGGCTACACCTTC. Combining the CDR3 with reference TRBV2 and TRBJ1-2 gives the whole variable domain EPEVTQTPSHQVTQMGQEVILRCVPISNHLYFYWYRQILGQKVEFLVSFYNNEISEKSEIFDDQFSVERPDGSNFTLKIRSTKLEDSAMYFCASSRQSGYGYTFGSGTRLTVV.

V usage is TRBV15 and J usage is TRBJ2-7, with D unclear. V lost 0 bases and J 5 bases, leaving 14 bases between the germline ends. The V gene's germline CDR1 is LNHNV and CDR2 YYDKDF (reference sequence). CDR3 length: 15 amino acids. In DNA form, the CDR3 reads TGTGCCACCAGCAGAGATGGCTATCGGCTGGACGAGCAGTACTTC. The encoded protein is CATSRDGYRLDEQYF.

The rearrangement links TRBV5-5 to TRBJ2-5; no reliable D call. V was pared by 4 bases and J by 9 bases, with 13 bases between. This CDR3 region has 12 residues. CDR1 and CDR2 (germline): SGHKS, YYEKEE (reference sequence). CDR3 nucleotide sequence: TGTGCCAGCAGCCCTGAGGCGGTTTCCCAGTACTTC. Encoded protein: CASSPEAVSQYF. The whole variable domain, remainder taken from reference TRBV5-5 and TRBJ2-5, is DAGVTQSPTHLIKTRGQQVTLRCSPISGHKSVSWYQQVLGQGPQFIFQYYEKEERGRGNFPDRFSARQFPNYSSELNVNALLLGDSALYLCASSPEAVSQYFGPGTRLLVL.

The rearrangement links TRBV5-4 to TRBJ1-2; weak D call: TRBD1 (6 bases). V gave up 4 bases and J gave up 4 bases, with 11 bases separating them. This CDR3 contains 13 residues. Germline lookup yields CDR1 SGHNT and CDR2 YYREEE (reference sequence). CDR3 bases: TGTGCCAGCAGCCCGACAGGTCTCTATGGCTACACCTTC. Translated: CASSPTGLYGYTF.

The rearrangement links TRBV9 to TRBJ2-1; no firm D call. Trimming stripped 4 bases from V and 5 bases from J, with 10 bases between. Germline V lookup: CDR1 SGDLS, CDR2 YYNGEE. The CDR3 runs to 13 residues. In DNA, the CDR3 is TGTGCCAGCAGCTCCAGGCCGGACAATGAGCAGTTCTTC. Its translation: CASSSRPDNEQFF.

This sequence joins TRBV6-1 and TRBJ2-4; 7 bases align to TRBD1. Germline V gene sequence: CDR1 MNHNS, CDR2 SASEGT. This CDR3 region has 15 residues. J lost 0 bases, V lost 5 bases, and 4 bases had no gene match. CDR3 protein: CASSQTGVAKNIQYF. CDR3 nucleotide sequence: TGTGCCAGCAGTCAAACAGGGGTAGCCAAAAACATTCAGTACTTC.

The rearrangement links TRBV28 to TRBJ2-1; the D is unclear. CDR3 length equals 15 residues. The V end was cut by 1 base, the J end by 0 bases, with 7 bases between. CDR1 is MDHEN and CDR2 is SYDVKM in the germline V gene. The CDR3 sequence is CASSLSRPSYNEQFF. In nucleotides, the CDR3 is TGTGCCAGCAGTTTATCCAGGCCCTCCTACAATGAGCAGTTCTTC. Complete variable domain (other parts from reference TRBV28 and TRBJ2-1): DVKVTQSSRYLVKRTGEKVFLECVQDMDHENMFWYRQDPGLGLRLIYFSYDVKMKEKGDIPEGYSVSREKKERFSLILESASTNQTSMYLCASSLSRPSYNEQFFGPGTRLTVL.

This rearrangement joins TRBV6-6 to TRBJ2-2; 8 nucleotides align to TRBD1. Trimming took 6 bases from V and 6 from J; bases not matched to a gene: 3. In germline, CDR1 is MNHNY, CDR2 SVGAGI (reference sequence). The CDR3 covers 13 residues. CDR3 sequence: CASRDRGPGELFF. Here the CDR3 DNA reads TGTGCCAGCAGAGACAGGGGTCCCGGGGAGCTGTTTTTT.

The chain couples TRBV19 to TRBJ1-4; D ambiguous. The CDR3 consists of 15 residues. Germline V gene sequence: CDR1 LNHDA, CDR2 SQIVND (reference sequence). The V gene lost 11 bases and the J gene lost 6 bases, with 22 bases spanning the gap. The chain's CDR3 is CASRRVGRRDEKLFF. The CDR3 DNA reads as TGTGCCTCTAGAAGGGTGGGCAGGCGGGATGAAAAACTGTTTTTT.

Concerning this clone: The same CDR3 arises from other DNA sequences in this sample as well. The chain employs TRBV5-1 and TRBJ1-4; possibly TRBD1 for D (6 bases). From germline, CDR1 is SGHRS and CDR2 YFSETQ. CDR3 length equals 14 residues. V lost 1 base and J 5 bases, leaving 9 bases between the germline ends. The CDR3 region has the DNA TGCGCCAGCAGCTTGACAGGGACCAATGAAAAACTGTTTTTT. Protein sequence: CASSLTGTNEKLFF.

The table lists this clone with a count of one. CDR3 DNA sequence: TGTGCCAGCAGTGCAGGATCCCTCTACGAGCAGTACTTC. Translated: CASSAGSLYEQYF. This chain uses TRBV28 with TRBJ2-7; D is unresolved. The CDR3 consists of 13 residues. The germline V and J ends were trimmed by 5 bases and 3 bases, with 11 bases remaining between them. CDR1 and CDR2 (germline): MDHEN, SYDVKM.

The genes are TRBV7-9 and TRBJ2-7, with 7 bases aligning to TRBD1. V trimming: 5 bases; J trimming: 3 bases; junction bases outside the gene matches: 10. The CDR3 covers 15 residues. The germline V gene encodes CDR1 SEHNR and CDR2 FQNEAQ (reference sequence). CDR3 in DNA: TGTGCCAGCAGCACGGCTACAGGGGATTACTACGAGCAGTACTTC. The encoded protein is CASSTATGDYYEQYF.

V and J are TRBV19 and TRBJ1-5; tentatively, D is TRBD1 (6 bases). V was shortened by 5 bases and J by 7 bases, with 15 bases between the two germline ends. The CDR3 runs 14 residues. Looked up from germline, CDR1 is LNHDA and CDR2 is SQIVND (reference sequence). CDR3 DNA: TGTGCCAGTAGTGGCGCAGGGGAGGGGCAGCCCCAGCATTTT. Translated, it gives CASSGAGEGQPQHF.

The V gene is TRBV7-2, the J gene TRBJ2-1; 9 bases are a match to TRBD2. Per germline, CDR1 SGHTA and CDR2 FQGNSA. Unmatched junction bases numbered 8, after V lost 4 bases and J lost 7 bases. CDR3 length: 15 amino acids. For the CDR3, the DNA is TGTGCCAGCAGCTCCCGGGCGGGGGGGAAAAATGAGCAGTTCTTC. Translating gives CASSSRAGGKNEQFF.